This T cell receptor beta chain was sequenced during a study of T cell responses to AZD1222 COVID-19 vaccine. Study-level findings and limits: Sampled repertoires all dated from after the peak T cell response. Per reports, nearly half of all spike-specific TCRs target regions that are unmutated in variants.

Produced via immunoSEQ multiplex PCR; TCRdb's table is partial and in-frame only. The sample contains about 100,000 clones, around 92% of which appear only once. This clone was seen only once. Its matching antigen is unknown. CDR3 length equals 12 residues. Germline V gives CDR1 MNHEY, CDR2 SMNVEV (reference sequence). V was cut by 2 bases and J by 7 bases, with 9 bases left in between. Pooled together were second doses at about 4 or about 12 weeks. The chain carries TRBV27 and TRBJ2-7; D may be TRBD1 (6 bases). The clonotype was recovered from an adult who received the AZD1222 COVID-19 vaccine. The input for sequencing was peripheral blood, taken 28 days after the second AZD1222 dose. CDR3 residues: CASSLGQGEQYF. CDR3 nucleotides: TGTGCCAGCAGTTTAGGGCAGGGGGAGCAGTACTTC.